This is a list of T cell receptor beta chains from one sample in a study of blood T cell repertoires in COVID-19. TCRdb's table, derived via immunoSEQ multiplex PCR, lists solely in-frame clones and lacks some. The data contain approximately 230,000 clones, roughly 80% of them singletons. Sequencing was done on a sample of peripheral blood. Receptor source: a man aged 25 to 45 with active or convalescent COVID-19. CDR3s include the opening cysteine and the closing phenylalanine or tryptophan.

v_call: TRBV10-3; j_call: TRBJ2-7; cdr3_aa: CAISLDRGSVYEQYF
v_call: TRBV7-2; j_call: TRBJ1-3; cdr3_aa: CASSLGLGPGGNTIYF
v_call: TRBV4-1; j_call: TRBJ1-2; cdr3_aa: CASSQGGGGNYGYTF
v_call: TRBV9; j_call: TRBJ1-6; cdr3_aa: CASRSEGPYNSPLHF
v_call: TRBV11-2; j_call: TRBJ1-4; cdr3_aa: CASSLLRDYEKLFF
v_call: TRBV6-5; j_call: TRBJ1-4; cdr3_aa: CASSYTTGAREKLFF
v_call: TRBV20-1; j_call: TRBJ1-5; cdr3_aa: CSASPTGLVQPQHF
v_call: TRBV10-1; j_call: TRBJ2-1; cdr3_aa: CASSDPPPPDGSSYNEQFF
v_call: TRBV29-1; j_call: TRBJ2-4; cdr3_aa: CSVVGRVKNIQYF
v_call: TRBV30; j_call: TRBJ1-3; cdr3_aa: CAWSVTGSGNTIYF
v_call: TRBV5-1; j_call: TRBJ2-3; cdr3_aa: CASSLGLPSTDTQYF
v_call: TRBV7-6; j_call: TRBJ2-1; cdr3_aa: CASSLGAGLYNEQFF
v_call: TRBV2; j_call: TRBJ2-1; cdr3_aa: CAMYSGKVGNEQFF
v_call: TRBV30; j_call: TRBJ2-1; cdr3_aa: CAWSDSFYNEQFF